These 17 T cell receptor beta chains were all obtained from the same sample, sequenced in a study of vaccination and CD4 T cells after COVID-19. Treatment meaning: approximately nine-day PBMC culture with coronavirus spike peptide pools or control peptides (ViraFEST assay). Their antigen targets remain unknown. The study sequenced cultured CD4+ T cell DNA using the Oncomine TCR Beta short-read assay. TCRdb re-called the PCR reads with MiXCR, one entry per CDR3 protein. The table records 20,000 to 25,000 distinct CDR3 sequences, roughly 67% of them present only once. Sample: CD4+ T cells from blood, cultured in vitro, taken after SARS-CoV-2 vaccination. The receptor set was obtained from a human donor who received a COVID-19 vaccine.

The J gene is TRBJ2-5, the V gene TRBV6-1; D call uncertain. V was clipped by 6 bases and J by 1 base, with 12 bases between them. The length of the CDR3 is 14 residues. The germline CDR1 and CDR2 sequences are MNHNS and SASEGT. The DNA for the CDR3 is TGTGCCAGCAGCCTAAACCCGGCCCAAGAGACCCAGTACTTC. Translation gives CASSLNPAQETQYF.

The rearrangement links TRBV6-5 to TRBJ1-1; no clear D gene. The V gene lost 2 bases and the J gene lost 5 bases, with 18 bases spanning the gap. The CDR3 is 16 amino acids. In germline, CDR1 is MNHEY, CDR2 SVGAGI. CDR3 amino acids: CASSYLTDGDNTEAFF. The DNA of the CDR3 is TGTGCCAGCAGTTACCTGACGGACGGGGATAATACTGAAGCTTTCTTT.

The chain combines TRBV27 with TRBJ2-3; D is unresolved. The CDR3 length is 14 residues. Germline CDR1 MNHEY, CDR2 SMNVEV (reference sequence). V was shortened by 2 bases and J by 5 bases, with 11 bases between the two germline ends. Here the CDR3 reads CASSLGPRGDTQYF. CDR3 sequence (DNA): TGTGCCAGCAGTTTAGGACCCCGCGGAGATACGCAGTATTTT.

The genes are TRBV12-3 or TRBV12-4 and TRBJ1-1; D unresolved. The length of the CDR3 is 14 residues. The germline V and J ends were trimmed by 6 bases and 0 bases, with 11 bases remaining between them. As DNA, the CDR3 is TGTGCCAGCAGAGGAGGGCGGATGAACACTGAAGCTTTCTTT. Encoded protein: CASRGGRMNTEAFF.

Comments on this clonotype: The conserved phenylalanine or tryptophan is not found at the CDR3 terminus, so this likely reflects a read error. The V gene is TRBV6-1, the J gene TRBJ2-7; 8 nucleotides line up with TRBD1. Germline values: CDR1 MNHNS, CDR2 SASEGT. The CDR3 consists of 14 residues. The J segment lost 3 bases and the V segment lost 5 bases, leaving 6 bases of the junction unmatched. CDR3 region: CASSRDRSGYEQYS. The CDR3 nucleotides read TGTGCCAGCAGTCGGGACAGGTCAGGCTACGAGCAGTACTCC.

The CDR3 region is CASSTGQTVPPTQYF. CDR3 coding DNA: TGTGCCAGCAGTACTGGACAGACGGTTCCTCCTACGCAGTATTTT. This rearrangement joins TRBV6-1 to TRBJ2-3, with D possibly being TRBD1 (6 bases). Germline V gene lookup returns CDR1 MNHNS and CDR2 SASEGT. The CDR3 length is 15 residues. V was pared by 5 bases and J by 8 bases, with 20 bases between.

The CDR3 coding sequence is TGTGCTAGTGGTGAAAGGGTCGGGCAGAAACAAGAGACCCAGTACTTC. It yields the protein CASGERVGQKQETQYF. This chain connects TRBV12-5 to TRBJ2-5; the D is unclear. The V gene's germline CDR1 is LGHNT and CDR2 FRNRAP. This CDR3 is 16 amino acids long. Trimming cost V 5 bases and J 2 bases, with 18 bases left between them.

V usage is TRBV7-9 and J usage is TRBJ2-3; no reliable D call. Germline V gene lookup returns CDR1 SEHNR and CDR2 FQNEAQ (reference sequence). The CDR3 runs to 16 residues. The V end lost 5 bases, the J end lost 0 bases, and 15 bases lay between the germline ends. The CDR3 DNA is TGTGCCAGCAGCCCCCCTGGACGAGATAGCACAGATACGCAGTATTTT. It is translated as CASSPPGRDSTDTQYF.

V is TRBV20-1 and J is TRBJ1-2; D call uncertain. This CDR3 spans 13 amino acids. Germline V gene data show CDR1 as DFQATT and CDR2 as SNEGSKA (reference sequence). V was pared by 3 bases and J by 3 bases, with 11 bases between. This chain's CDR3 is CSASFLKDYGYTF. The CDR3 nucleotides read TGCAGTGCTAGTTTTCTGAAGGACTATGGCTACACCTTC.

The rearrangement joins TRBV12-5 to TRBJ1-2; 9 positions match TRBD1. The J segment lost 13 bases and the V segment lost 3 bases, leaving 9 bases of the junction unmatched. CDR3 length equals 13 residues. Per germline, CDR1 LGHNT and CDR2 FRNRAP. The CDR3 loop is CASGFLLNRGPTF. The CDR3 coding sequence is TGTGCTAGTGGTTTCCTGCTGAACAGGGGGCCCACCTTC.

The chain is built from TRBV19 and TRBJ1-2; 9 nucleotides line up with TRBD1. CDR1 and CDR2 from the germline V gene are LNHDA and SQIVND (reference sequence). The CDR3 loop spans 15 amino acids. Trimming removed 3 bases from V and 3 bases from J; junction bases left unmatched: 5. The CDR3 nucleotides are TGTGCCAGTAGTATCCCGGACAGGGGTCACTATGGCTACACCTTC. This codes for CASSIPDRGHYGYTF.

The chain employs TRBV5-8 and TRBJ1-2; D ambiguous. The CDR3 consists of 16 residues. Germline CDR1 and CDR2: SGHTS and YDEGEE. Trimming shortened V by 0 bases and J by 4 bases, and 16 bases separated the two germline ends. This CDR3 reads CASSLDITVVAYGYTF. Here the CDR3 DNA reads TGTGCCAGCAGCTTGGATATAACGGTTGTCGCCTATGGCTACACCTTC.

The gene calls are TRBV24-1 and TRBJ1-2; possibly TRBD1 for D (5 bases). Germline V gene sequence: CDR1 KGHDR, CDR2 SFDVKD. The CDR3 is made up of 14 amino acids. The V end lost 3 bases, the J end lost 2 bases, and 9 bases lay between the germline ends. This CDR3 is CATSDTGLNYGYTF. CDR3 nucleotide sequence: TGTGCCACCAGTGATACAGGATTAAACTATGGCTACACCTTC.

V gene TRBV20-1 combines with J gene TRBJ2-3; no definite D call. This CDR3 is built from 14 residues. The V gene's germline CDR1 is DFQATT and CDR2 SNEGSKA (reference sequence). Between the trimmed V and J ends, which lost 6 bases and 5 bases, there was a span of 18 bases. Here the CDR3 reads CSARKPDFLDTQYF. CDR3 sequence (DNA): TGCAGTGCCCGGAAGCCAGACTTTTTAGATACGCAGTATTTT.

The chain combines TRBV4-2 with TRBJ1-1; D is ambiguous. V lost 1 base to trimming and J lost 11 bases, with 11 bases between them. CDR3 length: 12 residues. CDR1 is LGHNA, CDR2 YNFKEQ, per germline. The CDR3 DNA reads TGTGCCAGCAGCCAAGGTTCCACGAGGGCTTTCTTT. Its protein is CASSQGSTRAFF.

The rearrangement uses TRBV30 and TRBJ2-7; D is unclear. V shed 0 bases and J shed 4 bases, with 7 bases lying between them. The CDR3 contains 12 residues. Germline assignment: CDR1 GTSNPN and CDR2 SVGIG (reference sequence). The CDR3 DNA sequence: TGTGCCTGGAGTGTAACCCCATACGAGCAGTACTTC. Translating gives CAWSVTPYEQYF.

In nucleotides, the CDR3 is TGTGCCAGCAGCTTATCGATGGGGCAGCTATCCCAAGAGACCCAGTACTTC. Translation gives CASSLSMGQLSQETQYF. The chain couples TRBV7-9 to TRBJ2-5; perhaps TRBD1 as D (5 bases). CDR1 SEHNR and CDR2 FQNEAQ come from the germline V gene (reference sequence). The CDR3 spans 17 residues. V gave up 2 bases and J gave up 1 base, with 17 bases separating them.